In its sample, the clone carrying this T cell receptor (beta chain) was seen many times. Its specificity is unknown. Sample-barcoded 5' priming and a J-beta primer mix drove a second PCR of roughly 7 to 11 cycles. Via MiXCR, TCRdb re-called the 5' RACE reads, giving one row per CDR3 protein. Of 650,000 to 700,000 distinct CDR3 sequences in the sample, 45% to 60% were seen once. This sample is part of a study of blood T cells in healthy people across ages. Study-wide points: Since the PBMCs were unsorted, naive and antigen-experienced cells could not be conclusively compared.

Each sample yielded at least 6 million isolated PBMCs. The CDR3 totals 14 residues. With 1 base clipped from V and 3 bases from J, the junction kept 1 base outside the gene matches. Germline CDR1 is SGHRS and CDR2 is YFSETQ. Sequencing was carried out using blood. J is TRBJ2-7 and V is TRBV5-1; 10 bases agree with TRBD2. The sequence came from a woman aged 80 or over in good health. The CDR3 DNA is TGCGCCAGCAGCTTGACTAGCGGGAACTACGAGCAGTACTTC. This translates into CASSLTSGNYEQYF.